This T cell receptor (beta chain) was profiled in a study of blood T cell repertoires in COVID-19. V lost 3 bases to trimming and J lost 4 bases; unmatched junction nucleotides: 6. The CDR3 runs 16 residues. Germline loops: CDR1 KGHDR, CDR2 SFDVKD. Profiling relied on immunoSEQ multiplex PCR, and the TCRdb table lists in-frame clones only, not all of them. This sample has around 200,000 clones, with around 85% found just once. Source material: peripheral blood. This sequence was found in an elderly woman with acute or convalescent COVID-19. The rearrangement uses TRBV24-1 and TRBJ2-3, with 10 bases matching TRBD1. DNA for the CDR3: TGTGCCACCAGTGATCGGTCAGGGACAGGGGCAGATACGCAGTATTTT. This gives the protein CATSDRSGTGADTQYF.